This TCR beta chain stems from a study of T cell changes during pregnancy in multiple sclerosis (dated 2019 in TCRdb). Describing the broader study: In women with multiple sclerosis, the researchers looked at how the T cell repertoire shifted as pregnancy progressed.

Sequences SGHRS (CDR1) and YFSETQ (CDR2) are obtained from the germline V gene. The cysteine opens and the phenylalanine closes a CDR3 of 16 amino acids. Left in the record is the CDR3 DNA by itself, 48 bases read in frame from the first base. V was cut back by 7 bases and J by 0 bases, leaving a gap of 14 bases between them. Library preparation was by the immunoSEQ multiplex PCR assay. TCRdb re-hosts the immuneACCESS table, in-frame sequences only. Its copies lack some clones; in the studies checked, an unresolved V gene accounts for under half of them, and the cause for the rest is not known. This sample lists tens of thousands of clones; approximately 90% were detected once. Of the sample, 0.7% is held by the ten largest clones. With regard to this clone: Its target antigen remains unknown. Base qualities were left out, and no much larger clone turns up one base away.

The receptor comes from a female donor with multiple sclerosis, enrolled in a pregnancy study. The sequence is built from TRBV5-1 and TRBJ2-6; 5 matching bases give a weak D call of TRBD1. The sample was CD4+ T cells from peripheral blood mononuclear cells, taken before pregnancy. The CDR3 corresponds to CASGDSFFSGANVLTF. The bases read TGCGCCAGCGGAGACAGTTTTTTCTCTGGGGCCAACGTCCTGACTTTC.